This T cell receptor (beta chain) comes out of a study of blood T cells in healthy people across ages. Overall study findings and caveats: A roughly linear age-dependent decrease characterized TCR beta diversity per million T cells.

Total RNA, at least 6 micrograms per sample, was extracted from PBMCs. Concerning this clonotype itself: Its antigen is unidentified.

A second PCR, run for about 7 to 11 cycles, used a sample-barcoded 5' primer plus a J-beta primer mix. One entry per CDR3 protein, called by TCRdb with MiXCR from the 5' RACE reads. The sample holds about 1.1 million distinct CDR3 sequences, under 40% seen once. This CDR3 spans 19 amino acids. Sequencing used blood. The chain uses TRBV21-1 and TRBJ1-3. TRBV21-1 represents a pseudogene. The TCR sequence derives from a man younger than 35 in good health. The CDR3 nucleotides read TGTGCCAGCAGCAAAGGAGAGCGGGTCCCTAGGCAGTCTGGAAACACCATATATTTT. Translation gives CASSKGERVPRQSGNTIYF.